This T cell receptor beta chain was sequenced during a study of blood T cell repertoires in COVID-19. CDR1 is SNHLY and CDR2 is FYNNEI in the germline V gene. V was clipped by 3 bases and J by 4 bases, with 9 bases between them. The CDR3 extends over 13 amino acids. The method was immunoSEQ multiplex PCR; TCRdb's version includes in-frame clones alone and lacks a portion of them. The sample has roughly 150,000 clones, around nine tenths seen once. The sample taken for sequencing was peripheral blood. This chain links TRBV2 with TRBJ1-2; D gene ambiguous. This clonotype originated in a woman aged 70-85 years with acute or convalescent COVID-19. The CDR3 DNA reads as TGTGCCAGCAGTGATATCCAGATCTATGGCTACACCTTC. Translated, it gives CASSDIQIYGYTF.